These T cell receptor beta chains were read from a single sample in a study of T-cell memory formation after mild COVID-19. TCRdb analysed the 5' RACE reads with MiXCR anew, one entry per CDR3 protein. The sample contains about 360,000 distinct CDR3 sequences, approximately 15% of which appear only once. The sequencing sample was made of PBMCs or a T cell subset sorted from them (not recorded which). These receptors originate from a man aged 18 to 35 who had mild COVID-19 (a few samples of this study predate the infection). Cell type and time point are not known. Both conserved end residues are part of each CDR3. Size is stated for part of the rows, as once, few or many counts, or as a class when the clone is expanded.

14	TRBV2	TRBJ1-5	few	CASKMGSTYQPQHF
15	TRBV5-1	TRBJ2-7	many	CASSSAERDRYEQYF
10	TRBV20-1	TRBJ2-2	-	CSASSGELFF
15	TRBV7-9	TRBJ1-1	few	CASSAGGRSNTEALF
13	TRBV3-2	TRBJ2-2	-	CASTQDNTGELFF
12	TRBV5-5	TRBJ2-3	-	CASRAWGDTQYF
13	TRBV20-1	TRBJ1-5	few	CSAREAGNQPQHF
12	TRBV5-6	TRBJ2-7	-	CASSLARYEQYF
13	TRBV18	TRBJ1-3	many	CASSPGEKNTIYF
13	TRBV19	TRBJ2-1	-	CASSMVQANEQFF
21	TRBV23-1	TRBJ1-1	-	CASSQSQLRGRGGEEDTEAFF
13	TRBV3-1	TRBJ1-1	few	CASSYGHRGEAFF
10	TRBV6-1	TRBJ1-4	few	CAISREKLFF
14	TRBV11-3	TRBJ2-3	-	CASSLPPGADTQYF
12	TRBV29-1	TRBJ2-7	-	CSVVSPGDEQYF
12	TRBV7-9	TRBJ2-2	many	CASSPYTGELFF
13	TRBV12-3/TRBV12-4	TRBJ2-4	-	CASSFGRQDIQYF
14	TRBV10-3	TRBJ2-5	many	CAISDIGHSETQYF
16	TRBV5-4	TRBJ1-1	-	CASSLVGTGGNTEAFF
16	TRBV12-3/TRBV12-4	TRBJ2-1	many	CASSMTGEQGVNEQFF
17	TRBV19	TRBJ2-2	-	CASSIGLRDRNTGELFF
15	TRBV28	TRBJ2-2	-	CASTGGGQNTGELFF
13	TRBV7-3	TRBJ2-3	few	CASSTVATDTQYF
14	TRBV6-5	TRBJ1-1	once	CASSLGGDSLQAFF
12	TRBV11-3	TRBJ2-7	-	CASSLAVGEQYF
15	TRBV4-1	TRBJ2-5	once	CASSQEESGAETQYF
16	TRBV7-2	TRBJ2-3	-	CASSLSLAGGGDTQYF